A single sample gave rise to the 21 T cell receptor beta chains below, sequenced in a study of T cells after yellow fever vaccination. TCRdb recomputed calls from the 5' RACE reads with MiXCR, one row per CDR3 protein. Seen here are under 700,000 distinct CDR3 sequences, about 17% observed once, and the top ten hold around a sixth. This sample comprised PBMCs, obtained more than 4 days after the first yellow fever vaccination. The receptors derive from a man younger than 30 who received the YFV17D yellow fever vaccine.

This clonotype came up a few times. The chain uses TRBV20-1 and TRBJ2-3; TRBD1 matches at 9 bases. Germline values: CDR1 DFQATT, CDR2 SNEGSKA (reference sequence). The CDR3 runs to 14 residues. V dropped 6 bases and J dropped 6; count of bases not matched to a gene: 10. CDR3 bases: TGCAGTGCCCCGGAACAGGGGGCTGCGGATACGCAGTATTTT. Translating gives CSAPEQGAADTQYF.

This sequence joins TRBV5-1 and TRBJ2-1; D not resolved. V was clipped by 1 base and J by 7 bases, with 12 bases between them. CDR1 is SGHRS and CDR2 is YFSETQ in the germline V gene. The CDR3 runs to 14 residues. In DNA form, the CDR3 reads TGCGCCAGCAGCTTGAGTCATTTGGGGAATGAGCAGTTCTTC. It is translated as CASSLSHLGNEQFF.

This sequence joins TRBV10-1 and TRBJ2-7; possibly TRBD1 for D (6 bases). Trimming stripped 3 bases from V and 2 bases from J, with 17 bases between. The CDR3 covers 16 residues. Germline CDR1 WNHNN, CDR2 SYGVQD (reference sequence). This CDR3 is CASSDGQLRSAYEQYF. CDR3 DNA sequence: TGCGCCAGCAGTGACGGACAGCTCCGAAGCGCCTACGAGCAGTACTTC.

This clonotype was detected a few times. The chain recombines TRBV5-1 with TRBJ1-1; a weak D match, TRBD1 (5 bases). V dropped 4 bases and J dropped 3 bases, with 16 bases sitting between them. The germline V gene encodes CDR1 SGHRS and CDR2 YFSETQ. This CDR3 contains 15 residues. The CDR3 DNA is TGCGCCAGCAGCGACCGACAGCGTGGGCACACTGAAGCTTTCTTT. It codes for CASSDRQRGHTEAFF. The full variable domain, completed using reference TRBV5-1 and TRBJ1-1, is KAGVTQTPRYLIKTRGQQVTLSCSPISGHRSVSWYQQTPGQGLQFLFEYFSETQRNKGNFPGRFSGRQFSNSRSEMNVSTLELGDSALYLCASSDRQRGHTEAFFGQGTRLTVV.

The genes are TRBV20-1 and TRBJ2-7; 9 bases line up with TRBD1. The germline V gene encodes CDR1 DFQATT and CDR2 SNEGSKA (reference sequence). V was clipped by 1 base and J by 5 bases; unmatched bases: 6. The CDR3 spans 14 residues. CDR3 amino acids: CSARAGTGRNEQYV. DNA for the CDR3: TGCAGTGCTAGAGCCGGGACAGGGAGAAACGAGCAGTACGTC.

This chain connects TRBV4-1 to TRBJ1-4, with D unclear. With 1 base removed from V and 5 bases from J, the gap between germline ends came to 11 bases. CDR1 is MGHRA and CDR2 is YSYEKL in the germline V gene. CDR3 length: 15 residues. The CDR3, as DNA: TGCGCCAGCAGCCAAGGGCCGGTGCTGAATGAAAAACTGTTTTTT. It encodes CASSQGPVLNEKLFF.

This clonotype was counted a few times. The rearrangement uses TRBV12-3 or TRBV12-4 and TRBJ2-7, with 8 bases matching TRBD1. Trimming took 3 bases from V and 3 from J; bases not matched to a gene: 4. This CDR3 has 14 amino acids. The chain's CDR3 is CASSFSDRVYEQYF. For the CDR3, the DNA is TGTGCCAGCAGTTTTTCGGACAGGGTCTACGAGCAGTACTTC.

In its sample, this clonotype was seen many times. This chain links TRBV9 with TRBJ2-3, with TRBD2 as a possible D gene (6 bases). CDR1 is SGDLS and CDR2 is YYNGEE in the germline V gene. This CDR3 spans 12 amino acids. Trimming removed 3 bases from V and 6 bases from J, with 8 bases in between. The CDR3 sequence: CASSEGGDTQYF. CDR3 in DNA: TGTGCCAGCAGCGAAGGAGGGGATACGCAGTATTTT.

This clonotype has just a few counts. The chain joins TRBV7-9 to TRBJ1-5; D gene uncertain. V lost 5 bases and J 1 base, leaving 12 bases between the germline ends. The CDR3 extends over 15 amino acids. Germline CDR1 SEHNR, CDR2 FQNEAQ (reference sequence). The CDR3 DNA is TGTGCCAGCAGCGCCGGATGGAACAGCAATCAGCCCCAGCATTTT. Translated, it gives CASSAGWNSNQPQHF.

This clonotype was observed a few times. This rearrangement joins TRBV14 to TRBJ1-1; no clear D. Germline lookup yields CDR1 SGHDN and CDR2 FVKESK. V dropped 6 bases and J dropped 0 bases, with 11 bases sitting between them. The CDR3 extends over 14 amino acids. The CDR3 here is CASRKTAMNTEAFF. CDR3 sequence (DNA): TGTGCCAGCAGAAAAACAGCTATGAACACTGAAGCTTTCTTT.

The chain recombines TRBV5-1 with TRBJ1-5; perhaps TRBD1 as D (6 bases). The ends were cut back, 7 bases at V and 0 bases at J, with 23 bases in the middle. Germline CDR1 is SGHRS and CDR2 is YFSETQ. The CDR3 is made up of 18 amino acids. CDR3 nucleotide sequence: TGCGCCAGCCAAGAATGGCCAGGGGATTCCAATAGCAATCAGCCCCAGCATTTT. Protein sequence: CASQEWPGDSNSNQPQHF. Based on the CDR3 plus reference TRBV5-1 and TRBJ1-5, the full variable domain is KAGVTQTPRYLIKTRGQQVTLSCSPISGHRSVSWYQQTPGQGLQFLFEYFSETQRNKGNFPGRFSGRQFSNSRSEMNVSTLELGDSALYLCASQEWPGDSNSNQPQHFGDGTRLSIL.

Written as DNA, the CDR3 is TGTGCCAGCACGGCCCCCGGACAGCGAAACAATGAGCAGTTCTTC. Its protein product is CASTAPGQRNNEQFF. The rearrangement uses TRBV2 and TRBJ2-1, with D possibly being TRBD1 (6 bases). The length of the CDR3 is 15 residues. The V end was cut by 7 bases, the J end by 5 bases, with 18 bases between. The V gene's germline CDR1 is SNHLY and CDR2 FYNNEI.

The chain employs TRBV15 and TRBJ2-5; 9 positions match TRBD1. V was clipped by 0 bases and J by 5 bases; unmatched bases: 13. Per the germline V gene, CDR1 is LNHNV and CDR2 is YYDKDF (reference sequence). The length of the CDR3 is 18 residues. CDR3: CATSREKPGQGRMETQYF. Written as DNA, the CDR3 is TGTGCCACCAGCAGAGAGAAACCGGGACAGGGAAGGATGGAGACCCAGTACTTC.

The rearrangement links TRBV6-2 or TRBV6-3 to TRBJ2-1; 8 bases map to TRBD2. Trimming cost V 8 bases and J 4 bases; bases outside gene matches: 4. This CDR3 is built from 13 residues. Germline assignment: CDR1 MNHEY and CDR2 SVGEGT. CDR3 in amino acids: CASRGGHYNEQFF. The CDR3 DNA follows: TGTGCCAGCCGGGGGGGCCATTACAATGAGCAGTTCTTC.

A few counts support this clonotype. The CDR3 sequence: CASSQEAGGTYNEQFF. CDR3 DNA: TGTGCCAGCAGCCAAGAGGCGGGGGGGACCTACAATGAGCAGTTCTTC. The chain has TRBV4-2 and TRBJ2-1; 9 bases line up with TRBD2. CDR1 and CDR2 (germline): LGHNA, YNFKEQ. The CDR3 runs 16 residues. With V trimmed by 0 bases and J by 2 bases, 2 bases remained unmatched.

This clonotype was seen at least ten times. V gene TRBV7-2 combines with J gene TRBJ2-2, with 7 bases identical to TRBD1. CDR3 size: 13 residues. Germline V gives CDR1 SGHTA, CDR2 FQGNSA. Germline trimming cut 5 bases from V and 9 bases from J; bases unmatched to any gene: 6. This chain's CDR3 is CASSPGQDRELFF. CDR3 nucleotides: TGTGCCAGCAGCCCCGGACAGGACCGGGAGCTGTTTTTT.

The CDR3 reads CAWSLTGPGTEAFF. CDR3 bases: TGTGCCTGGAGTCTAACAGGGCCTGGGACTGAAGCTTTCTTT. This chain connects TRBV30 to TRBJ1-1; D perhaps matches TRBD1 (6 bases). The CDR3 totals 14 residues. V was trimmed by 2 bases and J by 5 bases, leaving 15 bases between them. CDR1 is GTSNPN and CDR2 is SVGIG in the germline V gene (reference sequence).

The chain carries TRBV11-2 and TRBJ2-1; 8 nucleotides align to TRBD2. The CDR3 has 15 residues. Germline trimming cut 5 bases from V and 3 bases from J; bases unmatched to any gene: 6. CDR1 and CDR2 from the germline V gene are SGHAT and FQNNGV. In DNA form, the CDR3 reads TGTGCCAGCAGCCGTACGGCGGGGGGCTACAATGAGCAGTTCTTC. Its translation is CASSRTAGGYNEQFF.

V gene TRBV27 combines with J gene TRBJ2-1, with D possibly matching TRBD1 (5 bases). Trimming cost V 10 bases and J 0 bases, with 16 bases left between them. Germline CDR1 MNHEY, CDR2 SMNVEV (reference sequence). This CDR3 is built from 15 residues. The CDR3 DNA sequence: TGTGCCATCTCCGGCAGGGTGGGCTCCTACAATGAGCAGTTCTTC. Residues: CAISGRVGSYNEQFF.

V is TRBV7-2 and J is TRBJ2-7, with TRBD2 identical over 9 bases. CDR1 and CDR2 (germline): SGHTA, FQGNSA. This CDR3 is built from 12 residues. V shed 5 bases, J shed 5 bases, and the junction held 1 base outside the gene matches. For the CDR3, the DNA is TGTGCCAGCAGCCGACTAGCGGACGAGCAGTACTTC. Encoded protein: CASSRLADEQYF. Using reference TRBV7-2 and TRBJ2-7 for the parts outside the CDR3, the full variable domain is GAGVSQSPSNKVTEKGKDVELRCDPISGHTALYWYRQSLGQGLEFLIYFQGNSAPDKSGLPSDRFSAERTGGSVSTLTIQRTQQEDSAVYLCASSRLADEQYFGPGTRLTVT.

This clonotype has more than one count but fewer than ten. The CDR3 nucleotides are TGTGCCAGCAGCTCCGGATGGGGCAGTGCCTATAATTCACCCCTCCACTTT. Translating it yields CASSSGWGSAYNSPLHF. The genes are TRBV7-9 and TRBJ1-6; TRBD1 is a possible D gene (5 bases). Trimming removed 4 bases at V and 2 bases at J, with 15 bases between. CDR1 SEHNR and CDR2 FQNEAQ come from the germline V gene (reference sequence). The CDR3 loop spans 17 amino acids.